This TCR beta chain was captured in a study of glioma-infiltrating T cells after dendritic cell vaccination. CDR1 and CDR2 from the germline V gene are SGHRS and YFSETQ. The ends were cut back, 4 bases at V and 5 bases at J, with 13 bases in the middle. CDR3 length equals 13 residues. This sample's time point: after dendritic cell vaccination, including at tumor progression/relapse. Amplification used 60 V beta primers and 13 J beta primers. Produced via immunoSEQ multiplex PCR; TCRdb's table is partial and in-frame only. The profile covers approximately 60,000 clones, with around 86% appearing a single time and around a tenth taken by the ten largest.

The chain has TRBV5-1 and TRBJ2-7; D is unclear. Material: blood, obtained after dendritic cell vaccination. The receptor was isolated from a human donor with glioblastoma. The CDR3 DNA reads TGCGCCAGCAGCCGTTTTCCGGTGGACGAGCAGTACTTC. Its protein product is CASSRFPVDEQYF.